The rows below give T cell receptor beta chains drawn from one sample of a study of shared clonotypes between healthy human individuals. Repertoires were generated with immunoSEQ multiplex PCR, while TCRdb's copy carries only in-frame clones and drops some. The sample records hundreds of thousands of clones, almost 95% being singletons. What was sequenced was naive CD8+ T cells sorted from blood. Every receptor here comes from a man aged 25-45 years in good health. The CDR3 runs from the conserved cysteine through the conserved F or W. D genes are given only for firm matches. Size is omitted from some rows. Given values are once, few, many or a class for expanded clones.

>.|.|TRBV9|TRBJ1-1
TGTGCCAGCAGCGCGGGGACTTCGACTGAAGCTTTCTTT
CASSAGTSTEAFF
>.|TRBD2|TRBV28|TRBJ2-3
TGTGCCAGCAGTTTGGGCGTCTGGGCGGGAGAATCGACAGATACGCAGTATTTT
CASSLGVWAGESTDTQYF
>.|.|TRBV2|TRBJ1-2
TGTGCCGTCTGGACTGAACGGGACTATGGCTACACCTTC
CAVWTERDYGYTF
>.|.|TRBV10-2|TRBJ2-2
TGCGCCAGCAGTGACCTCGGCACCGGGGAGCTGTTTTTT
CASSDLGTGELFF
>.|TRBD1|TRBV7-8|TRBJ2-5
TGTGCCAGCAGCTTAGGGGTATGGGACAGGCAAGAGACCCAGTACTTC
CASSLGVWDRQETQYF
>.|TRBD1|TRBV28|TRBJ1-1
TGTGCCAGCAGTTATGACAGGGGATTAGCTTTCTTT
CASSYDRGLAFF
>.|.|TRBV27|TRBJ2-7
TGTGCCAGCAGTGGTAGGGGGAGCTACTCCTACGAGCAGTACTTC
CASSGRGSYSYEQYF
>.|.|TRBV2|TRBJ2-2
TGTGCCAGCAGTGACTTCGAGAACACCGGGGAGCTGTTTTTT
CASSDFENTGELFF
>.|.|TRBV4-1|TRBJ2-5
TGCGCCAGCAGCCAAGTCCCCGCTCCCCAAGAGACCCAGTACTTC
CASSQVPAPQETQYF
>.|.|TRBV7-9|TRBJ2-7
TGTGCCAGCAGCTTATCTTACCACGAGCAGTACTTC
CASSLSYHEQYF
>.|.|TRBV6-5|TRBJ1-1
TGTGCCAGCGTAAGGGGTACTGAAGCTTTCTTT
CASVRGTEAFF
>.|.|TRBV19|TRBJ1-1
TGTGCCGCCCCTGCCATTGTAGCTGAAGCTTTCTTT
CAAPAIVAEAFF
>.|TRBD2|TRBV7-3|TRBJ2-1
TGTGCCAGCAGCCCAGGGACTAGCGGGAGGGATAAAAATGAGCAGTTCTTC
CASSPGTSGRDKNEQFF
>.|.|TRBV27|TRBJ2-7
TGTGCCAGCAGTTCGGGGCGCGTCTACGAGCAGTACTTC
CASSSGRVYEQYF
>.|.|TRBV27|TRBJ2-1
TGTGCCAGCAGTCCGGGACAAAACTCCTACAATGAGCAGTTCTTC
CASSPGQNSYNEQFF
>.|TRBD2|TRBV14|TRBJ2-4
TGTGCCAGCAGCCAAGGTCCGAAGCGGGGCAAAAACATTCAGTACTTC
CASSQGPKRGKNIQYF
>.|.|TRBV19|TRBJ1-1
TGTGCCAGTAGTTTGCAGGGTAACACTGAAGCTTTCTTT
CASSLQGNTEAFF
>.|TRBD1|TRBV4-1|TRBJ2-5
TGCGCCAGCAGCCATGAAGGGACAGGACAACAAGAGACCCAGTACTTC
CASSHEGTGQQETQYF
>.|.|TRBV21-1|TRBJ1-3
TGTGCCAGCAGCAAAGGTCGACGGGGCTCTGGAAACACCATATATTTT
CASSKGRRGSGNTIYF
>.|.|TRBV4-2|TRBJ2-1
TGTGCCACCGGGGGTTACAATGAGCAGTTCTTC
CATGGYNEQFF
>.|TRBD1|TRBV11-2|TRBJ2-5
TGTGCCAGCAGCCCCGGGACAGGGTTGTCCCAGTACTTC
CASSPGTGLSQYF
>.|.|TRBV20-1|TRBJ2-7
TGCAGTGCTAGAGACAGTTACGAGCAGTACTTC
CSARDSYEQYF
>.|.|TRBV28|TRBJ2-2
TGTGCCAGCAGTTTATATTCTTTGGCGGCCTGGGAGGAGCTGTTTTTT
CASSLYSLAAWEELFF
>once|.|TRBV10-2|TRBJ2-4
TGCGCCAGCAGTGATAACATTCAGTACTTC
CASSDNIQYF
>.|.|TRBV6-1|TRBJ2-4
TGTGCCAGCAGTGACCCACAGGGAAAGGACATTCAGTACTTC
CASSDPQGKDIQYF
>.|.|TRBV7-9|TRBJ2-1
TGTGCCAGCAGCCCACCCGGCGGGAATGAGCAGTTCTTC
CASSPPGGNEQFF
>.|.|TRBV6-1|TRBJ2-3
TGTGCCAGCAGTGAATGGGAGAATCAAGTGACAGATACGCAGTATTTT
CASSEWENQVTDTQYF
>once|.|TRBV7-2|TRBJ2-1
TGTGCCAGCAACTTAGGAGGTCGGGGTGAGCAGTTCTTC
CASNLGGRGEQFF
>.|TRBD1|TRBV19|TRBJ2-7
TGTGCCAGTAGTATAGGGACAGGGGGATCCTACGAGCAGTACTTC
CASSIGTGGSYEQYF
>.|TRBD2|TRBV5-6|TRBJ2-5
TGTGCCAGCAAACGGGGACTAGCGGGAGGAGAGACCCAGTACTTC
CASKRGLAGGETQYF
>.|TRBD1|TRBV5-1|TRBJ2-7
TGCGCCAGCAGCATCGGACAGGGGGTCGAGCAGTACTTC
CASSIGQGVEQYF
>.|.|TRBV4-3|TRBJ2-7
TGCGCCAGCAGCCAAGGCCCCGGCTACGAGCAGTACTTC
CASSQGPGYEQYF
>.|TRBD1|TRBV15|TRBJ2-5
TGTGCCACCAGCAGAGGGGACAGTCCTAATGTGAAGACCCAGTACTTC
CATSRGDSPNVKTQYF
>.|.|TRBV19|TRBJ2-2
TGTGCCAGTAGATCGGGGTCGAACACCGGGGAGCTGTTTTTT
CASRSGSNTGELFF
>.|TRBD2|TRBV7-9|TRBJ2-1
TGTGCCAGCAGCTCTCAAGGTAGCGGGAGGCTCTACAATGAGCAGTTCTTC
CASSSQGSGRLYNEQFF
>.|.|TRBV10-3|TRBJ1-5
TGTGCCATCAGTGAGTCGGTAGATAGCAATCAGCCCCAGCATTTT
CAISESVDSNQPQHF
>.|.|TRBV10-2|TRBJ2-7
TGCGCCAGCAGTAGTGGCTACGAGCAGTACTTC
CASSSGYEQYF
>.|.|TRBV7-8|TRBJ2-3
TGTGCCAGCAGCCCACCGACTAGCACAGATACGCAGTATTTT
CASSPPTSTDTQYF
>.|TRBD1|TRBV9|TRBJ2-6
TGTGCCAGCAGCGTATTTAGACAGGGTAGGTCTGGGGCCAACGTCCTGACTTTC
CASSVFRQGRSGANVLTF
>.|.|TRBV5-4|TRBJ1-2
TGTGCCAGCAGCTTGAGGCTCGGTCCGGAAGGCTACACCTTC
CASSLRLGPEGYTF
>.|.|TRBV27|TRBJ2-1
TGTGCCAGCAGTTTCGGGTTTAGCTCCTACAATGAGCAGTTCTTC
CASSFGFSSYNEQFF
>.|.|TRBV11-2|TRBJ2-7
TGTGCCAGCAGTCCGACAAAGACCTACGAGCAGTACTTC
CASSPTKTYEQYF
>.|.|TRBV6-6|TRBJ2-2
TGTGCCAGCAGTTACTCACGCGGCACCGGGGAGCTGTTTTTT
CASSYSRGTGELFF
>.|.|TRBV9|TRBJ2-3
TGTGCCAGCAGCGAAAGTTCCACAGATACGCAGTATTTT
CASSESSTDTQYF
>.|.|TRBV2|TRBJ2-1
TGTGCCAGCATTGAATACAATGAGCAGTTCTTC
CASIEYNEQFF
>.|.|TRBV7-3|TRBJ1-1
TGTGCCAGCAGCTTTTGGGTCGCCACTGAAGCTTTCTTT
CASSFWVATEAFF
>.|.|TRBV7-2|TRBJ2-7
TGTGCCAGCAGCTTCGGCGGAAGCTCCTACGAGCAGTACTTC
CASSFGGSSYEQYF
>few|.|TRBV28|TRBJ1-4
TGTGCCAGCAGTTTACAGGGTGAAAAACTGTTTTTT
CASSLQGEKLFF
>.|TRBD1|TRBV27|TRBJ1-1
TGTGCCAGCAGTAGGGGACAGGGGCGATTGAACACTGAAGCTTTCTTT
CASSRGQGRLNTEAFF